The source of this TCR beta chain is a study of blood T cell repertoires in COVID-19. The V segment lost 6 bases and the J segment 2 bases; nucleotides outside the gene matches: 9. The CDR3 is 15 amino acids. Germline V gene lookup returns CDR1 MDHEN and CDR2 SYDVKM. This clone was seen only a few times. Sequencing used immunoSEQ multiplex PCR; TCRdb keeps in-frame clones, though not all of them. Of about 140,000 clones in the sample, about 87% were seen once. The origin of this receptor is a human donor in a cohort sampled during active COVID-19. The sequencing sample was made of peripheral blood. V and J are TRBV28 and TRBJ2-7; 8 bases fit TRBD2. The CDR3 loop reads CASSLTSASAYEQYF. The DNA of the CDR3 is TGTGCCAGCAGCCTGACTAGCGCCTCAGCCTACGAGCAGTACTTC.